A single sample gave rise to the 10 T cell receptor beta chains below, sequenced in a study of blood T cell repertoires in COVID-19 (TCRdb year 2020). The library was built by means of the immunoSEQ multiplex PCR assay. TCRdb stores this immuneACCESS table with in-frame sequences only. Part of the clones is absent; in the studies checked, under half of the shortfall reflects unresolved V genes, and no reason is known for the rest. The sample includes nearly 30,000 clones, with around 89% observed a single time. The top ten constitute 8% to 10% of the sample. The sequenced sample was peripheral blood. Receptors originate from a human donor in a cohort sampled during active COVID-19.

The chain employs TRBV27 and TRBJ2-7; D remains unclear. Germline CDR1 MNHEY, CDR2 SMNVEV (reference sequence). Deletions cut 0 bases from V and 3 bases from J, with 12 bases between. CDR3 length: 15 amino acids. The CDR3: CASSLSLGLNYEQYF. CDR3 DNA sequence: TGTGCCAGCAGTTTATCGCTGGGCCTAAACTACGAGCAGTACTTC.

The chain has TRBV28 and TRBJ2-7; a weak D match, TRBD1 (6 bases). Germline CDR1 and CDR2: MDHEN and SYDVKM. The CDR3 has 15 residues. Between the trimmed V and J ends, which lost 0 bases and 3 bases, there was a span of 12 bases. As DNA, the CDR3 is TGTGCCAGCAGTTTATGGTCAGGGGTGAGCTACGAGCAGTACTTC. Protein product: CASSLWSGVSYEQYF.

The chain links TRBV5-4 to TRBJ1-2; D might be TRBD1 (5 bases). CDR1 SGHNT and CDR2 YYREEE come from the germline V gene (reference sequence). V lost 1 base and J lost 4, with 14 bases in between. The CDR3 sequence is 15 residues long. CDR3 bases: TGTGCCAGCAGCTTGTCCGGGGGTATCGGCTATGGCTACACCTTC. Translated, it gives CASSLSGGIGYGYTF.

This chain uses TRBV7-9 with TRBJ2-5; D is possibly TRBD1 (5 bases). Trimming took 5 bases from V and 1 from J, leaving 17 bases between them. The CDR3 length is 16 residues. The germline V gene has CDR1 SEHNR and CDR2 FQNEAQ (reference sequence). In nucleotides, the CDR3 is TGTGCCAGCAGCCTCCAGAGTAGGGGAATCCAAGAGACCCAGTACTTC. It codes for CASSLQSRGIQETQYF.

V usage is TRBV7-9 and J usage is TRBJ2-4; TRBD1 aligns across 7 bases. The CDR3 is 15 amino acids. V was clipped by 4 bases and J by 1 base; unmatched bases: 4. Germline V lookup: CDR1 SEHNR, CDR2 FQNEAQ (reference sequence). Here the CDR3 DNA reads TGTGCCAGCAGCTCGACAGGGTGGGCCAAAAACATTCAGTACTTC. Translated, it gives CASSSTGWAKNIQYF.

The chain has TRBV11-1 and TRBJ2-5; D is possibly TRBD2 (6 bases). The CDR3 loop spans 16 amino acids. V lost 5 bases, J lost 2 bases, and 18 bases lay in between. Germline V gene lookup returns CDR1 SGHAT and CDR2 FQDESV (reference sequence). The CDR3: CASSARLVSTQETQYF. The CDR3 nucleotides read TGTGCCAGCAGCGCCCGACTAGTATCCACACAAGAGACCCAGTACTTC.

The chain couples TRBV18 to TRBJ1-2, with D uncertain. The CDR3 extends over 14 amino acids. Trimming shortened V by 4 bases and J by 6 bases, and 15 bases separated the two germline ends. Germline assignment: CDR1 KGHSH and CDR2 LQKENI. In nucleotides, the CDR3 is TGTGCCAGCTCACTATGGGCGGGGATCGATGGCTACACCTTC. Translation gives CASSLWAGIDGYTF.

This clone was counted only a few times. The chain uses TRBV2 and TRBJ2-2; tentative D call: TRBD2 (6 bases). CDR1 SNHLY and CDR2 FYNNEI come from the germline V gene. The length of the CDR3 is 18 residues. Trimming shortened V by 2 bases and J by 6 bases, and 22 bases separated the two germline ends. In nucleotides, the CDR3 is TGTGCCAGCAGTGAAACCGTTGGGCTTAGCGGCTTTGCCGGGGAGCTGTTTTTT. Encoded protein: CASSETVGLSGFAGELFF.

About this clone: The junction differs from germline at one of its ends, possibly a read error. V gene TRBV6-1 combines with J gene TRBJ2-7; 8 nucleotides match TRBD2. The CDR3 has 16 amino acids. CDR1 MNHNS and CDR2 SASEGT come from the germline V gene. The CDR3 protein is CASSDRGGSFSYEQCF. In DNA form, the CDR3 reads TGTGCCAGCAGTGACCGGGGGGGGTCCTTCTCCTACGAGCAGTGCTTC.

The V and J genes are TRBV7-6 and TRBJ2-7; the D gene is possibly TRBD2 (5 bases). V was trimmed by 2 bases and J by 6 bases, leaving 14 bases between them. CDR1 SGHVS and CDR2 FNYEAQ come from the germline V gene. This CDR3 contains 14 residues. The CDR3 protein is CASSLNEGDGEQYF. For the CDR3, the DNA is TGTGCCAGCAGCTTAAACGAGGGAGACGGCGAGCAGTACTTC. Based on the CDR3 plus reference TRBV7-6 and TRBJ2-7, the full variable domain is GAGVSQSPRYKVTKRGQDVALRCDPISGHVSLYWYRQALGQGPEFLTYFNYEAQQDKSGLPNDRFSAERPEGSISTLTIQRTEQRDSAMYRCASSLNEGDGEQYFGPGTRLTVT.